The 5 T cell receptor beta chains below were found in one sample sequenced in a study of blood T cell repertoires in COVID-19. Libraries were prepared by immunoSEQ multiplex PCR; TCRdb keeps only in-frame clonotypes and omits some of them. Of approximately 300,000 clones listed, approximately 82% are singletons. Sequencing was carried out using peripheral blood. The source of these receptors is a woman aged 45-65 years with acute or convalescent COVID-19.

The chain carries TRBV19 and TRBJ1-5; no clear D gene. The V and J ends lost 5 bases and 11 bases respectively, with 16 bases between them. Per germline, CDR1 LNHDA and CDR2 SQIVND (reference sequence). This CDR3 region has 13 residues. CDR3 sequence: CASSRGRGDSQHF. The CDR3 nucleotides are TGTGCCAGTAGTCGTGGGAGAGGTGATTCCCAGCATTTT.

The V and J genes are TRBV2 and TRBJ1-2; D gene uncertain. The V end was cut by 11 bases, the J end by 7 bases, with 11 bases between. There are 10 residues in the CDR3. Germline values: CDR1 SNHLY, CDR2 FYNNEI. The CDR3 spells CAQQAGGYTF. DNA of the CDR3: TGTGCCCAGCAGGCCGGTGGCTACACCTTC.

The rearrangement links TRBV24-1 to TRBJ1-3, with a weak D call TRBD1 (5 bases). The germline CDR1 and CDR2 sequences are KGHDR and SFDVKD. The V end was cut by 2 bases, the J end by 0 bases, with 7 bases between. This CDR3 contains 15 residues. This CDR3 reads CATSDSTASGNTIYF. The CDR3 DNA reads as TGTGCCACCAGTGATTCGACAGCCTCTGGAAACACCATATATTTT.

The chain carries TRBV4-1 and TRBJ2-1, with TRBD1 identical over 7 bases. V gave up 4 bases and J gave up 10 bases; unmatched junction bases: 4. Germline CDR1 and CDR2: MGHRA and YSYEKL. The CDR3 consists of 12 residues. CDR3 in amino acids: CASSPGQNEQFF. The CDR3, as DNA: TGCGCCAGCAGCCCGGGACAGAACGAGCAGTTCTTC.

This clone showed up just a few times. The rearrangement joins TRBV7-2 to TRBJ2-2; TRBD2 matches at 7 bases. The V segment lost 4 bases and the J segment 7 bases; nucleotides outside the gene matches: 6. The CDR3 is 14 residues long. Looked up from germline, CDR1 is SGHTA and CDR2 is FQGNSA. This CDR3 reads CASSYRRGIGELFF. Here the CDR3 DNA reads TGTGCCAGCAGCTACAGGCGGGGGATCGGGGAGCTGTTTTTT.